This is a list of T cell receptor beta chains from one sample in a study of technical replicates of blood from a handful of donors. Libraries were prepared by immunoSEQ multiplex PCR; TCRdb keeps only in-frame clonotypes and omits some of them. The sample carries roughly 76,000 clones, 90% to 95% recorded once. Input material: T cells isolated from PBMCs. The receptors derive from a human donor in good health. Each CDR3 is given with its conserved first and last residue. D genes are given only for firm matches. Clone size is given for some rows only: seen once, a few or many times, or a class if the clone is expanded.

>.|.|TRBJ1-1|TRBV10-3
CAISPDKGTYTEAFF
TGTGCCATCAGTCCGGACAAGGGAACGTACACTGAAGCTTTCTTT
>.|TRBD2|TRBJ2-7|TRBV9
CASSVAASGSYEQYF
TGTGCCAGCAGCGTAGCGGCTAGCGGGAGCTACGAGCAGTACTTC
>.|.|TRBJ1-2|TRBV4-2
CASSQVGGASFYGYTF
TGTGCCAGCAGCCAAGTCGGGGGAGCCAGCTTCTATGGCTACACCTTC
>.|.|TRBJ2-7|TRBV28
CASSGPPEGSYEQYF
TGTGCCAGCAGCGGCCCCCCGGAGGGTTCCTACGAGCAGTACTTC
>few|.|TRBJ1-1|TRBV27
CASSLLGRTEAFF
TGTGCCAGCAGTTTATTAGGGAGGACTGAAGCTTTCTTT
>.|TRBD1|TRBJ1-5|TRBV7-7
CASSKSRTGGWPQHF
TGTGCCAGCAGCAAAAGTAGGACAGGGGGATGGCCCCAGCATTTT
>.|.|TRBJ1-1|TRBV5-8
CASSLGPGYTEAFF
TGTGCCAGCAGCTTGGGCCCGGGTTACACTGAAGCTTTCTTT
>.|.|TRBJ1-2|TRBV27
CASSFLGANYGYTF
TGTGCCAGCAGTTTTCTAGGTGCTAACTATGGCTACACCTTC
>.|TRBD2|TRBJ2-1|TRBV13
CASSGLAGGPGEQFF
TGTGCCAGCAGCGGACTAGCGGGAGGGCCCGGTGAGCAGTTCTTC
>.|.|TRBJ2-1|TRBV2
CASRITTSNEQFF
TGTGCCAGTCGAATTACGACTAGCAATGAGCAGTTCTTC
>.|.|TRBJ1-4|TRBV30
CAWRRPSTGEKLFF
TGTGCCTGGAGAAGACCCAGTACAGGGGAAAAACTGTTTTTT
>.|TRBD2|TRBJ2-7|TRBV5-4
CASSFITGGSYEQYF
TGTGCCAGCAGCTTTATAACGGGAGGCTCCTACGAGCAGTACTTC
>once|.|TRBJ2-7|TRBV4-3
CASSQDSRDSYEQYF
TGCGCCAGCAGCCAAGACAGCAGGGATTCCTACGAGCAGTACTTC
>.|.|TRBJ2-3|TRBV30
CAWSLGASFGTDTQYF
TGTGCCTGGAGTCTAGGGGCTTCTTTTGGCACAGATACGCAGTATTTT
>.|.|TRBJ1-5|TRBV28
CASSLWSTVAPPQHF
TGTGCCAGCAGTTTATGGTCGACAGTAGCACCGCCCCAGCATTTT